This is a list of T cell receptor beta chains from one sample in a study of T cells in tuberculosis. Only in-frame clones appear in the TCRdb table, and some are missing; sequencing was by immunoSEQ multiplex PCR. The sample shows tens of thousands of clones, just over 90% of them seen only once. Sample: PBMCs. These TCRs come from a donor aged 10-30 years with latent tuberculosis or without tuberculosis infection. Some clones in this sample may be carry-over from other donors' samples. The CDR3 runs from the conserved cysteine through the conserved F or W. D genes are given only for firm matches. For some rows the clone size is stated as once, few or many, or as a class when expanded; others skip it.

size	D	V	J	length	DNA	CDR3
NA	TRBD1	TRBV18	TRBJ2-1	15	TGTGCCAGCTCGAGTTTAATCGGACAGGGCTCAGAGCAGTTCTTC	CASSSLIGQGSEQFF
NA	TRBD2	TRBV7-2	TRBJ2-1	15	TGTGCCAGCAAAGGGACTAGCGGGGGCCGGGGTGAGCAGTTCTTC	CASKGTSGGRGEQFF
NA	NA	TRBV7-9	TRBJ2-1	16	TGTGCCAGCAGATCGAGGGTCGGAACAGGGTGGAATGAGCAGTTCTTC	CASRSRVGTGWNEQFF
NA	NA	TRBV7-9	TRBJ1-5	15	TGTGCCAGCAGCTTAGGGGGGCCTGGGAATCAGCCCCAGCATTTT	CASSLGGPGNQPQHF
few	TRBD1	TRBV13	TRBJ2-2	16	TGTGCCAGCAGCCTACTAGGGGGCCTCAACACCGGGGAGCTGTTTTTT	CASSLLGGLNTGELFF
NA	NA	TRBV6-5	TRBJ2-7	14	TGTGCCAGCAGTTTCGGGACAAACAAGTACGAGCAGTACTTC	CASSFGTNKYEQYF
NA	NA	TRBV5-1	TRBJ2-3	13	TGCGCCAGCAGTAACGGAGTGTCGGATACGCAGTATTTT	CASSNGVSDTQYF
once	TRBD1	TRBV7-9	TRBJ1-1	14	TGTGCCAGCAGCCCGGACAGGGCGAACACTGAAGCTTTCTTT	CASSPDRANTEAFF
NA	NA	TRBV6-4	TRBJ2-1	13	TGTGCCAGCAGCTTAGCGGCGTACAATGAGCAGTTCTTC	CASSLAAYNEQFF
NA	NA	TRBV4-1	TRBJ1-1	15	TGCGCCAGCAGCCTCCTCGGGGGGGAGGGAACTGAAGCTTTCTTT	CASSLLGGEGTEAFF
NA	NA	TRBV11-2	TRBJ1-1	16	TGTGCCAGCAGCTTCCTTCGGGGGAGGGCGGGGACTGAAGCTTTCTTT	CASSFLRGRAGTEAFF
NA	TRBD1	TRBV7-8	TRBJ1-5	15	TGTGCCAGCAGTGACAGGGTTCCCTCCTATCAGCCCCAGCATTTT	CASSDRVPSYQPQHF
NA	NA	TRBV6-4	TRBJ1-1	15	TGTGCCAGCAGTGACCAGGGGTCGAAGGGCACTGAAGCTTTCTTT	CASSDQGSKGTEAFF
NA	NA	TRBV10-3	TRBJ2-3	14	TGTGCCATCAGTGAGTCGAGTCGCGCAGATACGCAGTATTTT	CAISESSRADTQYF
few	TRBD1	TRBV30	TRBJ1-3	15	TGTGCCTGGAGTCGGGACAGTGGCTCTGGAAACACCATATATTTT	CAWSRDSGSGNTIYF
NA	TRBD2	TRBV7-9	TRBJ2-7	15	TGTGCCAGCAGCCGAAATAGCGGGAGGGCCGACGAGCAGTACTTC	CASSRNSGRADEQYF
NA	TRBD2	TRBV2	TRBJ2-7	12	TGTGCCAGCAGGCGGGAGGTAGGCGAGCAGTACTTC	CASRREVGEQYF
once	NA	TRBV14	TRBJ1-4	16	TGTGCCAGCAGCCAAGCCACAGGGAGTTCGGGGGAAAAACTGTTTTTT	CASSQATGSSGEKLFF
NA	NA	TRBV5-1	TRBJ2-2	14	TGCGCCAGCAGCTCTCTAGTTCTTACCGGGGAGCTGTTTTTT	CASSSLVLTGELFF
NA	NA	TRBV14	TRBJ1-3	14	TGTGCCAGCACCTCGGGATTCTCTGGAAACACCATATATTTT	CASTSGFSGNTIYF
NA	TRBD2	TRBV7-6	TRBJ2-3	18	TGTGCCAGCAGCACCCGGACTAGCGGGGGGGCCTGGCCAGATACGCAGTATTTT	CASSTRTSGGAWPDTQYF
NA	TRBD1	TRBV7-9	TRBJ1-5	15	TGTGCCAGCAGCCTCGGGGACAGCAGCAATCAGCCCCAGCATTTT	CASSLGDSSNQPQHF
NA	NA	TRBV7-8	TRBJ2-1	15	TGTGCCAGCAGCAACCGAGCAGGGCACTACAATGAGCAGTTCTTC	CASSNRAGHYNEQFF
NA	TRBD1	TRBV18	TRBJ1-5	15	TGTGCCAGCCGAATCGGGACAGATAGCAATCAGCCCCAGCATTTT	CASRIGTDSNQPQHF
NA	NA	TRBV2	TRBJ2-7	13	TGTGCCAGCAGTGAAGATCATTCCTACGAGCAGTACTTC	CASSEDHSYEQYF
NA	NA	TRBV4-1	TRBJ1-4	12	TGCGCCAGCAGCCCCCCCGGGTCCCAGAGGGAATTT	CASSPPGSQREF
NA	NA	TRBV6-1	TRBJ2-7	14	TGTGCCAGCAGTGAGGGCCAAGGGGCCGTCGAGCAGTACTTC	CASSEGQGAVEQYF
NA	NA	TRBV11-2	TRBJ1-6	16	TGTGCCAGCAGCCCCCATCTAGCGGGGACTAATTCACCCCTCCACTTT	CASSPHLAGTNSPLHF